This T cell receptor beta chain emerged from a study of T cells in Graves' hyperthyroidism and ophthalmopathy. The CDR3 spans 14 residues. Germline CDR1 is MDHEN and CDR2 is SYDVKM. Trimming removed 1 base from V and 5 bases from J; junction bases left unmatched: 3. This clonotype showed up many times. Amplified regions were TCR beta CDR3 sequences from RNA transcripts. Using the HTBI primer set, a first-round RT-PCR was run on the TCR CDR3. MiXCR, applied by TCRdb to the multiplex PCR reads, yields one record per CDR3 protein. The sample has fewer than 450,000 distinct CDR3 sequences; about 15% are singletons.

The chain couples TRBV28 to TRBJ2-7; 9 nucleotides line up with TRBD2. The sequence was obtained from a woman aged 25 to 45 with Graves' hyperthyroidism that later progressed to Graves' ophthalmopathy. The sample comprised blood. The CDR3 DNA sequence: TGTGCCAGCAGTTTATCCCTAGCGGGAAACGAGCAGTACTTC. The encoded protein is CASSLSLAGNEQYF.